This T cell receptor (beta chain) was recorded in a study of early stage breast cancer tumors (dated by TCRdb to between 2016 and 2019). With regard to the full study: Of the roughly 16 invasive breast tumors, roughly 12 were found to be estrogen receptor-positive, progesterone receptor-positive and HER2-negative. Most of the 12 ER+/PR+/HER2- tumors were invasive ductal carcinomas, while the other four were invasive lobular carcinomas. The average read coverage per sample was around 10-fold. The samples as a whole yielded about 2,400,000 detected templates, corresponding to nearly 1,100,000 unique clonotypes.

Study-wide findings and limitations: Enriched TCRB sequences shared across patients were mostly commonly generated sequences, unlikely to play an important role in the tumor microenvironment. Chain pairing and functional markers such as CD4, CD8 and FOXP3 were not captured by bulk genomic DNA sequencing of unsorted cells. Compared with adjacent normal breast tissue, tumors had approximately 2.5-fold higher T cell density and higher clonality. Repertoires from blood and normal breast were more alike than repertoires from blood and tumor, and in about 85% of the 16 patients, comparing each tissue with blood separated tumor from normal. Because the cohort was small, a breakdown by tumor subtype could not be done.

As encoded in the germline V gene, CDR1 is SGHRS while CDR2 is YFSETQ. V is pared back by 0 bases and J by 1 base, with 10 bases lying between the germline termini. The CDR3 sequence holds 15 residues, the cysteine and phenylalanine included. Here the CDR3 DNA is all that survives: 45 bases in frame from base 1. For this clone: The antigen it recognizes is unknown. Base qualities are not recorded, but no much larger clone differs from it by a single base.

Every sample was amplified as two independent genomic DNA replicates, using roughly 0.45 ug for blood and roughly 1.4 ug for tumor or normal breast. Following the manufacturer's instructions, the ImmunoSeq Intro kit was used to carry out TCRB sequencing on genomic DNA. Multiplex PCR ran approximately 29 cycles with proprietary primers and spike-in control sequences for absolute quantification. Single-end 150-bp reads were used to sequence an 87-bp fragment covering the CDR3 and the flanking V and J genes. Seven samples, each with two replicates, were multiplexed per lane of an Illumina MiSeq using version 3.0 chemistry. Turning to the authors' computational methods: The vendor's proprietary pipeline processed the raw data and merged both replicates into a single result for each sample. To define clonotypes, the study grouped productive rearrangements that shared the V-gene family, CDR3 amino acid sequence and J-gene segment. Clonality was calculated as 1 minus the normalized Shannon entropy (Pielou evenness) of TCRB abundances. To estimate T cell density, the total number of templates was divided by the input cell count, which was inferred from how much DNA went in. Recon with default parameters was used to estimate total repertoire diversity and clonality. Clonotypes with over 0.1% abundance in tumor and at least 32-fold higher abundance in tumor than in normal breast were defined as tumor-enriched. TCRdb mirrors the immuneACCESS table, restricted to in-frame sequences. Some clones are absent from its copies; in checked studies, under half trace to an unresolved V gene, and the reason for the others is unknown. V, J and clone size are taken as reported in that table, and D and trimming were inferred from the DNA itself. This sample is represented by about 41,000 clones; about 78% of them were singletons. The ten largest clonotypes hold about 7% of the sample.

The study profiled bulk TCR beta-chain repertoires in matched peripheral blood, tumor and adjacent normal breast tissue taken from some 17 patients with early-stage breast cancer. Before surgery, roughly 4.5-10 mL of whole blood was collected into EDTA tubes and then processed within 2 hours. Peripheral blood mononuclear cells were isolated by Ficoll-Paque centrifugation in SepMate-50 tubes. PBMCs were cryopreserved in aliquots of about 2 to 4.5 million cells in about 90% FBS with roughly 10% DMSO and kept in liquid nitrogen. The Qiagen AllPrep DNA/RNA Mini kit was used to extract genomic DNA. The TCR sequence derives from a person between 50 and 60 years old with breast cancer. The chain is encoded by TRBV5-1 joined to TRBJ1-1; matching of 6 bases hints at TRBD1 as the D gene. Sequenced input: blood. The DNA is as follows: TGCGCCAGCAGCTTGGGGGGGCCCCCGAACACTGAAGCTTTCTTT. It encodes CASSLGGPPNTEAFF.